Listed below are T cell receptor beta chains from one sample, sequenced in a study of T-cell memory formation after mild COVID-19. TCRdb recomputed calls from the 5' RACE reads with MiXCR, one row per CDR3 protein. The data contain 400,000 or so distinct CDR3 sequences, 20% to 25% of them seen just once; the ten biggest clones take up around 12%. The sequenced material came from PBMCs or a T cell subset sorted from them (not recorded which). The receptors shown here come from an adult woman who had mild COVID-19 (a few samples of this study predate the infection). Cell type and time point are not known. Both conserved end residues are part of each CDR3. D genes are given only for firm matches. Clone size is given for some rows only: seen once, a few or many times, or a class if the clone is expanded.

j_gene: TRBJ2-3
d_gene: -
v_gene: TRBV5-1
abundance: few
CDR3aa: CASSSSPAGTSTDTQYF
CDR3nt: TGCGCCAGCAGCTCCTCCCCGGCGGGCACGAGCACAGATACGCAGTATTTT

j_gene: TRBJ2-4
d_gene: -
v_gene: TRBV3-1
abundance: few
CDR3aa: CASSQENRVLAKNIQYF
CDR3nt: TGTGCCAGCAGCCAAGAAAACAGGGTCTTAGCCAAAAACATTCAGTACTTC

j_gene: TRBJ2-1
d_gene: -
v_gene: TRBV20-1
abundance: few
CDR3aa: CSARKGLSGNEQFF
CDR3nt: TGCAGTGCTAGAAAGGGGCTTTCCGGCAATGAGCAGTTCTTC

j_gene: TRBJ1-2
d_gene: -
v_gene: TRBV5-1
abundance: -
CDR3aa: CASSPNGGEGYTF
CDR3nt: TGCGCCAGCAGCCCCAACGGGGGCGAGGGCTACACCTTC

j_gene: TRBJ2-3
d_gene: TRBD2
v_gene: TRBV7-8
abundance: -
CDR3aa: CASSLRVGTSGTTDTDTQYF
CDR3nt: TGTGCCAGCAGCTTACGTGTGGGGACTAGCGGGACGACTGACACAGATACGCAGTATTTT

j_gene: TRBJ2-2
d_gene: -
v_gene: TRBV29-1
abundance: -
CDR3aa: CSVSSYPRNTGELFF
CDR3nt: TGCAGCGTTTCCAGCTACCCAAGGAATACCGGGGAGCTGTTTTTT

j_gene: TRBJ2-7
d_gene: TRBD2
v_gene: TRBV5-6
abundance: many
CDR3aa: CASTIGLAGSPYF
CDR3nt: TGTGCCAGCACAATCGGACTAGCGGGATCCCCGTACTTC

j_gene: TRBJ2-4
d_gene: -
v_gene: TRBV12-3/TRBV12-4
abundance: -
CDR3aa: CASSSGTLGNIQYF
CDR3nt: TGTGCCAGCTCCTCCGGAACTCTAGGAAACATTCAGTACTTC

j_gene: TRBJ2-7
d_gene: -
v_gene: TRBV29-1
abundance: -
CDR3aa: CSVTLATHEQYF
CDR3nt: TGCAGCGTCACCTTGGCGACTCACGAGCAGTACTTC

j_gene: TRBJ1-5
d_gene: -
v_gene: TRBV20-1
abundance: few
CDR3aa: CSARDLVSNQPQHF
CDR3nt: TGCAGTGCTAGAGATTTGGTGAGCAATCAGCCCCAGCATTTT

j_gene: TRBJ1-1
d_gene: -
v_gene: TRBV6-5
abundance: few
CDR3aa: CASSFNLAMNTEAFF
CDR3nt: TGTGCCAGCAGTTTCAACCTGGCCATGAACACTGAAGCTTTCTTT

j_gene: TRBJ2-1
d_gene: -
v_gene: TRBV4-3
abundance: few
CDR3aa: CASSPRGNWNNEQFF
CDR3nt: TGCGCCAGCAGCCCCCGGGGGAATTGGAACAATGAGCAGTTCTTC

j_gene: TRBJ2-2
d_gene: TRBD1
v_gene: TRBV10-3
abundance: few
CDR3aa: CATGTGTGGATGELFF
CDR3nt: TGTGCCACAGGGACCGGGACAGGGGGCGCTACCGGGGAGCTGTTTTTT

j_gene: TRBJ2-3
d_gene: TRBD2
v_gene: TRBV7-2
abundance: few
CDR3aa: CASSSIGGGVSADTQYF
CDR3nt: TGTGCCAGCAGCTCCATCGGGGGGGGCGTTAGTGCAGATACGCAGTATTTT

j_gene: TRBJ1-2
d_gene: -
v_gene: TRBV6-2/TRBV6-3
abundance: -
CDR3aa: CASSYRGYGGYTF
CDR3nt: TGTGCCAGCAGTTATCGGGGTTACGGTGGCTACACCTTC

j_gene: TRBJ2-7
d_gene: TRBD1
v_gene: TRBV24-1
abundance: -
CDR3aa: CATSDVGQGSYYEQYF
CDR3nt: TGTGCCACCAGTGATGTGGGACAGGGGTCCTACTACGAGCAGTACTTC

j_gene: TRBJ2-5
d_gene: -
v_gene: TRBV3-1
abundance: many
CDR3aa: CASSSRRETQYF
CDR3nt: TGTGCCAGCAGCAGTCGGAGGGAGACCCAGTACTTC

j_gene: TRBJ2-5
d_gene: TRBD1
v_gene: TRBV5-1
abundance: few
CDR3aa: CASSFGSGQRQETQYF
CDR3nt: TGCGCCAGCAGCTTCGGCTCGGGACAGCGCCAAGAGACCCAGTACTTC

j_gene: TRBJ2-3
d_gene: TRBD1
v_gene: TRBV6-1
abundance: -
CDR3aa: CASRYQGATDTQYF
CDR3nt: TGTGCCAGCAGATACCAGGGGGCAACAGATACGCAGTATTTT

j_gene: TRBJ2-5
d_gene: -
v_gene: TRBV10-3
abundance: -
CDR3aa: CAISDPDREGPGTQYF
CDR3nt: TGTGCCATCAGTGACCCCGACAGGGAGGGCCCAGGGACCCAGTACTTC

j_gene: TRBJ2-2
d_gene: TRBD2
v_gene: TRBV6-4
abundance: few
CDR3aa: CASSDSRLAGDTGELFF
CDR3nt: TGTGCCAGCAGTGACTCGCGGCTAGCGGGGGACACCGGGGAGCTGTTTTTT

j_gene: TRBJ1-1
d_gene: TRBD1
v_gene: TRBV14
abundance: -
CDR3aa: CASSLRGHTEAFF
CDR3nt: TGTGCCAGCAGCTTAAGGGGGCACACTGAAGCTTTCTTT

j_gene: TRBJ2-7
d_gene: -
v_gene: TRBV6-5
abundance: -
CDR3aa: CASSYSRLAYSYEQYF
CDR3nt: TGTGCCAGCAGTTACTCGAGGCTAGCGTACTCCTACGAGCAGTACTTC

j_gene: TRBJ2-7
d_gene: TRBD2
v_gene: TRBV5-1
abundance: few
CDR3aa: CASSLGWGGSAYEQYF
CDR3nt: TGCGCCAGCAGCTTGGGATGGGGGGGTTCGGCCTACGAGCAGTACTTC

j_gene: TRBJ2-1
d_gene: -
v_gene: TRBV6-5
abundance: once
CDR3aa: CASSYSGTTYNEQFF
CDR3nt: TGTGCCAGCAGTTACTCCGGGACAACCTACAATGAGCAGTTCTTC

j_gene: TRBJ2-7
d_gene: -
v_gene: TRBV7-6
abundance: -
CDR3aa: CASSARARTEEQYF
CDR3nt: TGTGCCAGCAGCGCCCGCGCCCGGACAGAAGAGCAGTACTTC

j_gene: TRBJ1-1
d_gene: TRBD1
v_gene: TRBV20-1
abundance: -
CDR3aa: CSAQAGQGDGVEAFF
CDR3nt: TGCAGTGCTCAAGCGGGACAGGGGGATGGGGTTGAAGCTTTCTTT

j_gene: TRBJ2-5
d_gene: TRBD1
v_gene: TRBV5-1
abundance: many
CDR3aa: CASSSTGVETQYF
CDR3nt: TGCGCCAGCAGCTCGACAGGGGTCGAGACCCAGTACTTC

j_gene: TRBJ1-1
d_gene: -
v_gene: TRBV20-1
abundance: -
CDR3aa: CSARDLSGPTEAFF
CDR3nt: TGCAGTGCTAGAGATCTTTCGGGGCCCACTGAAGCTTTCTTT

j_gene: TRBJ1-1
d_gene: -
v_gene: TRBV29-1
abundance: -
CDR3aa: CSVVGGEYTEAFF
CDR3nt: TGCAGCGTAGTCGGAGGGGAATACACTGAAGCTTTCTTT